The 7 T cell receptor beta chains below all came from one sample that was sequenced in a study of early T cells in non-severe SARS-CoV-2 infection. TCRdb used MiXCR to reprocess the 5' RACE reads, holding one entry per CDR3 protein. The sample includes approximately 90,000 distinct CDR3 sequences, 9.5% to 12% of them seen just once. This specimen consisted of whole blood, obtained at baseline. The receptors derive from an adult who was a healthcare worker with PCR-confirmed SARS-CoV-2 infection or an uninfected control (not recorded which).

The chain has TRBV19 and TRBJ1-5; TRBD1 agrees at 12 bases. The CDR3 covers 17 residues. The germline CDR1 and CDR2 sequences are LNHDA and SQIVND (reference sequence). J lost 5 bases, V lost 7 bases, and 12 bases had no gene match. In DNA, the CDR3 is TGTGCCAGTAACCCTGACCGGGACAGGGGGCTTCATCAGCCCCAGCATTTT. Translating it yields CASNPDRDRGLHQPQHF.

The chain carries TRBV29-1 and TRBJ2-3; D remains ambiguous. Germline-derived CDR1 and CDR2 are SQVTM and ANQGSEA. The CDR3 loop spans 15 amino acids. With 4 bases removed from V and 2 bases from J, the gap between germline ends came to 16 bases. The CDR3 bases are TGCAGCGTTGCGCCGAAAATCATCACCACAGATACGCAGTATTTT. As protein: CSVAPKIITTDTQYF.

This clonotype was detected a few times. V usage is TRBV7-9 and J usage is TRBJ2-7; D gene unclear. The CDR3 extends over 13 amino acids. Germline CDR1 SEHNR, CDR2 FQNEAQ (reference sequence). Between the trimmed V and J ends, which lost 5 bases and 3 bases, there was a span of 11 bases. CDR3 loop: CASSRNVVYEQYF. Here the CDR3 DNA reads TGTGCCAGCAGCCGCAATGTGGTCTACGAGCAGTACTTC.

This clonotype was seen ten or more times. V usage is TRBV29-1 and J usage is TRBJ2-7, with 10 bases that match TRBD1. V lost 5 bases and J lost 4; bases outside the gene matches: 5. Germline V gives CDR1 SQVTM, CDR2 ANQGSEA. The CDR3 totals 13 residues. The CDR3 here is CSVRQGASYEQYF. Written as DNA, the CDR3 is TGCAGCGTTAGACAGGGGGCTAGTTACGAGCAGTACTTC.

This clonotype was found many times. The chain uses TRBV29-1 and TRBJ2-1; 7 bases are a match to TRBD2. Germline V gene lookup returns CDR1 SQVTM and CDR2 ANQGSEA. This CDR3 region has 14 residues. V lost 7 bases and J lost 3; bases outside the gene matches: 9. As DNA, the CDR3 is TGCAGCGCGGGCGGCGGGAGTATCTACAATGAGCAGTTCTTC. Translation gives CSAGGGSIYNEQFF.

This clonotype was counted between two and nine times. The genes are TRBV18 and TRBJ1-5, with D unclear. Germline V gene sequence: CDR1 KGHSH, CDR2 LQKENI. The CDR3 has 14 residues. The V end was cut by 2 bases, the J end by 2 bases, with 7 bases between. This CDR3 reads CASSPMQGNQPQHF. CDR3 DNA sequence: TGTGCCAGCTCACCAATGCAGGGCAATCAGCCCCAGCATTTT.

Many counts were recorded for this clonotype. The rearrangement joins TRBV10-2 to TRBJ1-4, with D possibly TRBD1 on 6 matching bases. V was pared by 3 bases and J by 7 bases, with 6 bases between. From germline, CDR1 is WSHSY and CDR2 SAAADI. The CDR3 length is 12 residues. CDR3 sequence reads: CASSDRGEKLFF. The CDR3 bases are TGCGCCAGCAGTGACAGGGGTGAAAAACTGTTTTTT.